These T cell receptor beta chains were read from a single sample in a study of vaccination and CD4 T cells after COVID-19. TCRdb re-called the PCR reads with MiXCR, one entry per CDR3 protein. The data show 15,000 or so distinct CDR3 sequences, about 29% seen once. No antigens are known for them. Material: cultured CD4+ T cells from blood. These receptors were collected from a human donor with COVID-19. Each CDR3 is given with its conserved first and last residue.

TRBV4-3	CASSQEAGLQETQYF
TRBV24-1	CATSGRGQNPDTQYF
TRBV28	CASRQTAYEQYF
TRBV10-3	CAISDKDSNQPQHF
TRBV20-1	CSATQLDYSGNTIYF
TRBV7-9	CASSGGGHRDSPLHF
TRBV7-3	CASSLPTSGVNEQFF
TRBV6-2/TRBV6-3	CASSSPGKSGNTIYF
TRBV6-1	CASNTQGAGETQYF
TRBV7-9	CASSSSSGGTDTQYF
TRBV30	CAWRTGGSYNPPLHF
TRBV10-1	CASSELEVLAKNIQYF
TRBV20-1	CSALDRGNYGYTF
TRBV11-3	CASSLVVGELFF
TRBV7-9	CASSLWSGATYSKNIQYF
TRBV4-2	CASRPGSGESSYEQYF
TRBV6-1	CASSERGRTEAFF
TRBV6-1	CASRSGTGTGIQYF
TRBV28	CASRETANYGYTF
TRBV28	CASSEWGGGNTIYF
TRBV5-4	CASSLIPPGNEQFF
TRBV6-1	CASRVGQGGETQYF
TRBV6-1	CASSRLVPRQDNEQFF
TRBV20-1	CSARPGGDAGANVLTF
TRBV28	CASSLWGQGFNYGYTF
TRBV2	CASINTPGVNEKLFF
TRBV5-1	CASSLQGEPRETQYF
TRBV6-5	CASSYGRAGEKLFF
TRBV6-1	CASSTPMIRGRQETQYF
TRBV20-1	CSAREQGPPTDTQYF
TRBV10-3	CAISGTGGVYEQYF
TRBV7-9	CASSLATNPGNGYTF